This T cell receptor (beta chain) originates from a study of blood T cell repertoires in COVID-19. TCRdb's copy holds only in-frame clones and misses some; the assay was immunoSEQ multiplex PCR. This sample carries a few hundred thousand clones, 85% to 90% of them seen once, and the ten largest clones take over 3.5%. Trimming shortened V by 5 bases and J by 3 bases, and 14 bases separated the two germline ends. Germline V gene sequence: CDR1 SGHTA, CDR2 FQGNSA. The CDR3 has 14 residues. This sequence was found in a young man who had recovered from COVID-19. The chain has TRBV7-2 and TRBJ2-7, with D uncertain. The sequencing sample was made of PBMCs or T cells enriched from blood (not recorded which). CDR3 coding DNA: TGTGCCAGCAGCCCCGGAGACGGCCGCTACGAGCAGTACTTC. Its translation: CASSPGDGRYEQYF.